The 4 T cell receptor beta chains below come from one sample, sequenced in a study of blood T cell repertoires in COVID-19 (TCRdb year 2020). Libraries were made using the immunoSEQ multiplex PCR assay. Drawn from immuneACCESS, this table holds only the in-frame rearrangements with V and J called that TCRdb kept. Clones are partly lost; checked studies trace under half to an unresolved V gene and leave the rest unexplained. The sample data list 220,000 or so clones, and roughly 86% of these were observed just once. The ten largest clones take up more than 8.5% of the sample. Sequencing input: peripheral blood. These receptors all stem from a woman aged 45-65 years with COVID-19, enrolled during active disease.

V is TRBV19 and J is TRBJ1-1; D is ambiguous. The CDR3 has 14 amino acids. Trimming pared 6 bases from V and 0 bases from J, leaving 11 bases between. Germline V gene lookup returns CDR1 LNHDA and CDR2 SQIVND (reference sequence). DNA of the CDR3: TGTGCCAGTAGGCCTCTAGTTCTGAACACTGAAGCTTTCTTT. Translation: CASRPLVLNTEAFF.

This chain joins TRBV5-4 and TRBJ1-1; D unclear. V lost 5 bases and J lost 0, with 5 bases in between. Per germline, CDR1 SGHNT and CDR2 YYREEE (reference sequence). This CDR3 is 12 amino acids long. The CDR3 loop is CASRNMNTEAFF. The CDR3 nucleotides are TGTGCCAGCAGGAACATGAACACTGAAGCTTTCTTT.

The V gene is TRBV14, the J gene TRBJ2-7; TRBD2 agrees at 7 bases. Germline V gene sequence: CDR1 SGHDN, CDR2 FVKESK. Losses at the gene ends were 3 bases for V and 7 bases for J; bases not matched to a gene: 6. The CDR3 length is 13 residues. The CDR3 DNA follows: TGTGCCAGCAGCCAGTCAAGGGGAGGGGAGCAGTACTTC. It specifies CASSQSRGGEQYF.

V gene TRBV16 combines with J gene TRBJ2-1; 11 bases align to TRBD2. The CDR3 is 15 residues long. The V segment lost 3 bases and the J segment 5 bases; nucleotides outside the gene matches: 3. Germline V gene sequence: CDR1 KGHSY, CDR2 FQNENV. CDR3 region: CASSQGLAENNEQFF. CDR3 coding DNA: TGTGCCAGCAGCCAGGGACTAGCGGAAAACAATGAGCAGTTCTTC.